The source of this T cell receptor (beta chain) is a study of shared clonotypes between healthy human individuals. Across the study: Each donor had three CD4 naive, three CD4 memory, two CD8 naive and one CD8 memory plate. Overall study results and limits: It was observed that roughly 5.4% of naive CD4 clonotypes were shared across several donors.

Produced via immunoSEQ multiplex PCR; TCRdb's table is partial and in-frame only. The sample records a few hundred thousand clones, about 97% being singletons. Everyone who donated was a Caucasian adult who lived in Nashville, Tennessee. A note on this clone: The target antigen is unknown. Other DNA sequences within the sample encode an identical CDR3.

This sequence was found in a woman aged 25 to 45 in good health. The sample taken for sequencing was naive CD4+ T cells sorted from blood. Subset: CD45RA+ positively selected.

The CDR3 protein is CASSRTVNTEAFF. CDR3 nucleotide sequence: TGTGCCAGCAGTCGGACAGTGAACACTGAAGCTTTCTTT. The chain joins TRBV28 to TRBJ1-1; perhaps TRBD1 as D (6 bases). Germline lookup yields CDR1 MDHEN and CDR2 SYDVKM. The germline V and J ends were trimmed by 5 bases and 0 bases, with 7 bases remaining between them. The CDR3 has 13 amino acids.